These 20 T cell receptor beta chains were all obtained from the same sample, sequenced in a study of glioma-infiltrating T cells. The iRepertoire nested amplicon-rescue multiplex PCR amplified TCR alpha and beta CDR3s from RNA. TCRdb reprocessed the multiplex PCR reads with MiXCR, giving one entry per CDR3 protein. The repertoire holds a few hundred thousand distinct CDR3 sequences, with 41% as singletons. Sequencing was done on a sample of glioma tissue, nonneoplastic brain tissue, or PBMCs (not recorded which). The origin of the receptors is a human donor with low-grade glioma or glioblastoma, undergoing nonglioma brain surgery, or in good health (not recorded which).

This rearrangement joins TRBV4-3 to TRBJ2-6; 8 nucleotides agree with TRBD1. From germline, CDR1 is LGHNA and CDR2 YSLEER. This CDR3 has 18 amino acids. The J segment lost 1 base and the V segment lost 1 base, leaving 6 bases of the junction unmatched. CDR3 DNA: TGCGCCAGCAGCCAAGCTGCAGGGGGCGCGTCTGGGGCCAACGTCCTGACTTTC. Its translation: CASSQAAGGASGANVLTF.

Notes on this clonotype: This may be a read error: a much more frequent sequence differs by one nucleotide. The chain joins TRBV6-9 to TRBJ1-5; D possibly corresponds to TRBD1 (6 bases). V lost 4 bases and J 1 base, leaving 17 bases between the germline ends. Germline CDR1 reads MNHGY; CDR2 reads SVAAGI. CDR3 length: 17 residues. The CDR3 region has the DNA TGTGCCAGCAGTTTACAGGGTGGGGCAGAGAGCAATCAGCCCCAGCATTTT. Its protein is CASSLQGGAESNQPQHF.

In the case of this clonotype: The germline gene is not matched at one end of the junction; a read error may be the cause. The V gene is TRBV6-1, the J gene TRBJ2-7; no clear D gene. Germline CDR1 reads MNHNS; CDR2 reads SASEGT. This CDR3 has 16 residues. Here the CDR3 DNA reads TGTGCCAGCACCCCAAACCGGGCCGGAAGCACCTACGAGCAGCACTTC. Translation gives CASTPNRAGSTYEQHF.

This clonotype has just one count. The CDR3 sequence: CASRPDTYEQYF. The DNA of the CDR3 is TGTGCCAGCAGGCCCGACACCTACGAGCAGTACTTC. The rearrangement joins TRBV2 to TRBJ2-7; D remains unclear. This CDR3 contains 12 residues. Per germline, CDR1 SNHLY and CDR2 FYNNEI. Deletions cut 6 bases from V and 2 bases from J, with 8 bases between. The complete variable domain, with remaining parts taken from reference TRBV2 and TRBJ2-7, reads EPEVTQTPSHQVTQMGQEVILRCVPISNHLYFYWYRQILGQKVEFLVSFYNNEISEKSEIFDDQFSVERPDGSNFTLKIRSTKLEDSAMYFCASRPDTYEQYFGPGTRLTVT.

Comment on this clonotype: As the CDR3 is not closed by the conserved phenylalanine or tryptophan, this likely results from a read error. The chain has TRBV4-1 and TRBJ2-7, with D hard to call. Between the trimmed V and J ends, which lost 2 bases and 5 bases, there was a span of 13 bases. This CDR3 has 14 amino acids. Germline assignment: CDR1 MGHRA and CDR2 YSYEKL. In DNA, the CDR3 is TGCGCCAGCAGCCAACCGAGACGAAGGGACGAGCAGTACTAC. Amino acids: CASSQPRRRDEQYY.

As regards this clonotype: This may be a read error, as it is one base from a much larger clone. The V call is TRBV28, the J call TRBJ2-7; possible D gene TRBD2, 6 bases. V was shortened by 6 bases and J by 4 bases, with 13 bases between the two germline ends. In germline, CDR1 is MDHEN, CDR2 SYDVKM. The CDR3 contains 13 residues. CDR3 nucleotide sequence: TGTGCCAGCAGCATAGCGGAAGCGTACGAGCAGTACTTC. This gives the protein CASSIAEAYEQYF.

The genes are TRBV20-1 and TRBJ2-1; D gene unclear. V was pared by 2 bases and J by 3 bases, with 5 bases between. Germline loops: CDR1 DFQATT, CDR2 SNEGSKA (reference sequence). This CDR3 is built from 12 residues. DNA for the CDR3: TGCAGTGCTAGATCCAACTACAATGAGCAGTTCTTC. As protein: CSARSNYNEQFF.

The genes are TRBV7-2 and TRBJ2-5, with D possibly matching TRBD2 (5 bases). CDR3 size: 14 residues. Germline V gene lookup returns CDR1 SGHTA and CDR2 FQGNSA. Trimming shortened V by 5 bases and J by 2 bases, and 12 bases separated the two germline ends. The CDR3 sequence: CASSPPAGQETQYF. In nucleotides, the CDR3 is TGTGCCAGCAGCCCTCCCGCGGGTCAAGAGACCCAGTACTTC.

A note on this clonotype: A much larger clone lies a single base off, so this may be a read error. J is TRBJ2-7 and V is TRBV7-9, with a tentative D call TRBD1 (6 bases). Germline V gene lookup returns CDR1 SEHNR and CDR2 FQNEAQ (reference sequence). V lost 1 base and J 6 bases, leaving 16 bases between the germline ends. This CDR3 is built from 15 residues. The CDR3 protein is CASSLDLWGRGEQYF. The DNA for the CDR3 is TGTGCCAGCAGCTTAGATCTGTGGGGGCGCGGCGAGCAGTACTTC.

The chain is built from TRBV27 and TRBJ2-5; a possible D gene is TRBD2 (6 bases). The CDR3 spans 17 residues. In germline, CDR1 is MNHEY, CDR2 SMNVEV (reference sequence). The V end was cut by 5 bases, the J end by 1 base, with 20 bases between. For the CDR3, the DNA is TGTGCCAGCAGTCCCGCCCGGGTTAGCGGAACCCAAGAGACCCAGTACTTC. It yields the protein CASSPARVSGTQETQYF.

Worth noting for this clonotype: Germline is not matched at one junction end, which may reflect a read error. V and J are TRBV6-1 and TRBJ1-3; D is uncertain. The CDR3 contains 16 residues. Germline CDR1 and CDR2: MNHNS and SASEGT. The CDR3 bases are TGTGCCAGCACCACCATGAGTATAGGGAGTGGAAGCACCATATATTTT. This sequence encodes CASTTMSIGSGSTIYF.

This clonotype has only a few counts. The V gene is TRBV27, the J gene TRBJ2-5; D not resolved. V was shortened by 4 bases and J by 2 bases, with 17 bases between the two germline ends. Germline loops: CDR1 MNHEY, CDR2 SMNVEV (reference sequence). The CDR3 contains 16 residues. This CDR3 reads CASSYPRVVRQETQYF. The CDR3 DNA reads as TGTGCCAGCAGTTACCCCCGGGTAGTTAGGCAAGAGACCCAGTACTTC.

The chain links TRBV28 to TRBJ2-3; D is unresolved. Trimming took off 6 bases at V and 5 bases at J, with 9 bases between the two ends. The CDR3 has 12 residues. Germline V lookup: CDR1 MDHEN, CDR2 SYDVKM. As DNA, the CDR3 is TGTGCCAGCAGGCCGACTGGAGATACGCAGTATTTT. Protein: CASRPTGDTQYF. Together with reference TRBV28 and TRBJ2-3, the CDR3 gives the full variable domain: DVKVTQSSRYLVKRTGEKVFLECVQDMDHENMFWYRQDPGLGLRLIYFSYDVKMKEKGDIPEGYSVSREKKERFSLILESASTNQTSMYLCASRPTGDTQYFGPGTRLTVL.

As regards this clonotype: A clone one base away is much larger, so this may be a read error. V and J are TRBV28 and TRBJ1-2; D is unclear. CDR3 size: 14 residues. V lost 2 bases and J lost 4, with 11 bases in between. Germline CDR1 and CDR2: MDHEN and SYDVKM. The CDR3 DNA sequence: TGTGCCAGCAGTTTACCAGGCGTCGTCTATGGCTACACCTTC. It encodes CASSLPGVVYGYTF.

Details on this clonotype: The junction departs from the called germline gene at one end, perhaps through a read error. V usage is TRBV6-1 and J usage is TRBJ1-1; unclear D gene. Looked up from germline, CDR1 is MNHNS and CDR2 is SASEGT. The CDR3 loop spans 13 amino acids. The CDR3 nucleotides read TGTGCCAGCAGTGAAGCTCCTCACATTGAAGCCTTCTTT. Translating it yields CASSEAPHIEAFF.

Comment on this clonotype: This clone may be a read error of a much larger clone one base away. V gene TRBV7-9 combines with J gene TRBJ1-2, with D hard to call. V was shortened by 4 bases and J by 4 bases, with 7 bases between the two germline ends. Germline V gene data show CDR1 as SEHNR and CDR2 as FQNEAQ (reference sequence). The CDR3 has 12 amino acids. The CDR3: CASSSIPYGYTF. The CDR3 DNA reads TGTGCCAGCAGCTCGATTCCCTATGGCTACACCTTC.

On this clonotype: A much larger clone differs from this one at a single base, so this may be a read error. The chain is built from TRBV2 and TRBJ2-5; 7 bases align to TRBD1. The CDR3 has 12 residues. The J segment lost 6 bases and the V segment lost 3 bases, leaving 1 base of the junction unmatched. Germline V lookup: CDR1 SNHLY, CDR2 FYNNEI. CDR3 sequence reads: CASSDRGKTQYF. In DNA, the CDR3 is TGTGCCAGCAGTGACAGGGGGAAGACCCAGTACTTC.

This chain links TRBV2 with TRBJ1-1, with D perhaps matching TRBD1 (6 bases). The V end was cut by 11 bases, the J end by 0 bases, with 13 bases between. The germline CDR1 and CDR2 sequences are SNHLY and FYNNEI. The CDR3 is 13 residues long. The DNA of the CDR3 is TGTGCCCCTCTCCAGGGGTTGAACACTGAAGCTTTCTTT. This codes for CAPLQGLNTEAFF.

This clonotype has only a few counts. The rearrangement uses TRBV18 and TRBJ1-1; D gene unclear. Between the trimmed V and J ends, which lost 2 bases and 3 bases, there was a span of 13 bases. The CDR3 runs to 15 residues. The V gene's germline CDR1 is KGHSH and CDR2 LQKENI. CDR3: CASSPGTRSYTEAFF. The CDR3 DNA reads as TGTGCCAGCTCACCAGGAACCCGTTCGTACACTGAAGCTTTCTTT.

There are many counts of this clonotype. The V call is TRBV6-2 or TRBV6-3, the J call TRBJ2-3, with 14 nucleotides matching TRBD2. Germline V gene lookup returns CDR1 MNHEY and CDR2 SVGEGT. The CDR3 has 16 residues. The trim removed 6 bases at V and 4 bases at J, leaving 6 bases unmatched. The CDR3 sequence is CASSPGTSGSADTQYF. The CDR3 DNA reads as TGTGCCAGCAGCCCCGGGACTAGCGGGAGTGCAGATACGCAGTATTTT.